This TCR beta chain originates from a study of early T cells in non-severe SARS-CoV-2 infection. Germline values: CDR1 MNHNS, CDR2 SASEGT. Losses at the gene ends were 3 bases for V and 9 bases for J; bases not matched to a gene: 8. The CDR3 has 14 residues. Findings of the study overall: Matching results from VDJdb favored anti-spike CD8 responses, leaving private and CD4 specificities undetected.

Concerning this clonotype itself: Its antigen is currently unknown.

TCRdb reanalysed the 5' RACE reads using MiXCR and keeps one entry per CDR3 protein. The sample carries 45,000 to 60,000 distinct CDR3 sequences, 7% to 10% recorded once. The gene calls are TRBV6-1 and TRBJ2-1; 7 nucleotides agree with TRBD2. This TCR derives from an adult who was a healthcare worker with PCR-confirmed SARS-CoV-2 infection or an uninfected control (not recorded which). The sequencing sample was made of whole blood. In DNA, the CDR3 is TGTGCCAGCAGTGAGCCCGGACTAGGAGGTGAGCAGTTCTTC. This sequence encodes CASSEPGLGGEQFF.